This TCR beta chain was sequenced for a study of shared clonotypes between healthy human individuals. Study findings and constraints: Compared with clonotypes that all four donors shared, non-shared clonotypes had lower generation probabilities.

Losses at the gene ends were 5 bases for V and 9 bases for J; bases not matched to a gene: 8. Germline V gene sequence: CDR1 LGHNA, CDR2 YSLEER. CDR3 length: 15 amino acids. This clone was recorded once. The antigen remains unidentified. Each of the donors was a healthy adult who was HIV-negative and had not had a recent acute infection or vaccination. Naive CD4+ cells were CD45RA-selected; the remaining cells were memory. Clones were read by immunoSEQ multiplex PCR, and TCRdb kept only the in-frame ones, dropping some. The sample records 2.5 million or so clones, roughly nine tenths being singletons. The chain combines TRBV4-3 with TRBJ1-6, with TRBD1 identical over 9 bases. The sequence was collected from a man aged 18 to 30 in good health. The sequencing input was naive CD4+ T cells sorted from blood. Indicated subset: CD45RA+ positively selected. The CDR3 sequence: CASSGQGLGGSPLHF. CDR3 DNA sequence: TGCGCCAGCAGCGGACAGGGGTTGGGGGGTTCACCCCTCCACTTT.